This TCR beta chain was obtained from a study of regulatory T cells in long-lasting Graves disease. Overall study findings and caveats: Owing to a sample size that was small, accuracy may have been reduced.

To note about this clonotype: Its specificity is not known. This may arise from a read error, as a much more abundant clone is one base away.

Sequencing libraries for TCR beta were prepared with iRepertoire HTBI primers and Arm-PCR of CDR3 regions. TCRdb used MiXCR to reprocess the multiplex PCR reads, holding one entry per CDR3 protein. Of some 400,000 distinct CDR3 sequences detected, 15% appear once; the ten largest clones hold approximately 15%. Time point indicated: newly diagnosed GD, antithyroid drugs for less than 3 months. PBMCs provided the RNA from which the TCR library was made. The authors diagnosed Graves' disease using American Thyroid Association guidelines. Germline loops: CDR1 ENHRY, CDR2 SYGVKD. The trim removed 3 bases at V and 6 bases at J, leaving 6 bases unmatched. The CDR3 runs to 14 residues. The same specimen was also included in a second study, on T cells in Graves' hyperthyroidism and ophthalmopathy.

The chain is built from TRBV10-3 and TRBJ2-7; TRBD2 matches 9 bases. This TCR was recovered from a woman in her thirties with Graves disease. Here the sequenced sample was peripheral blood mononuclear cells (PBMCs), taken at new diagnosis, from a patient treated with antithyroid drugs. This CDR3 is CAISEVAGAVEQYF. CDR3 sequence (DNA): TGTGCCATCAGTGAAGTAGCGGGAGCAGTCGAGCAGTACTTC.